The T cell receptor beta chain described here comes from a study of cytomegalovirus exposure and HLA in healthy donors. Study-level results: The likely origin of a cluster of highly shared sequence variants was a sequencing artifact. The study flagged some 170 TCR beta chains as cytomegalovirus-associated. In a later analysis, at a false discovery rate of 0.05, 15,000 to 20,000 TCR beta sequences matched HLA alleles.

The V and J ends lost 7 bases and 3 bases, in that order; junction bases with no gene match: 9. This CDR3 comprises 16 residues. Looked up from germline, CDR1 is MDHEN and CDR2 is SYDVKM. The PCR was carried out with 60 Vbeta primers and 13 Jbeta primers. The assay was immunoSEQ multiplex PCR, and TCRdb's table has in-frame clones only and misses some. The sample yields under 250,000 clones, over 75% seen once. A note on this clone: Its antigen remains unknown.

Sequencing input: PBMCs. This sequence was found in a male donor in good health and CMV-seronegative. The chain carries TRBV28 and TRBJ1-5; 10 nucleotides line up with TRBD1. CDR3: CASMGRDRGINQPQHF. The CDR3 region has the DNA TGTGCCAGCATGGGCCGGGACAGGGGAATCAATCAGCCCCAGCATTTT.